This T cell receptor beta chain was sequenced in a study of memory CD4+ T cells and cytomegalovirus serostatus. The sort gate was single viable CD3+CD4+CD8-CD45RO+ cells for memory CD4+ T cells. This CDR3 has 13 amino acids. V dropped 7 bases and J dropped 10 bases, with 16 bases sitting between them. From germline, CDR1 is MDHEN and CDR2 SYDVKM. Here immunoSEQ multiplex PCR was the method, and the copy in TCRdb shows in-frame clones only, minus some. The top ten clones hold approximately 0.4% of a sample with 56,000 or so clones, about 81% of them seen once. This chain uses TRBV28 with TRBJ2-2; a weak D match, TRBD1 (5 bases). The sequenced sample consisted of memory CD4+ T cells from blood. This TCR came from an adult in good health and CMV-seronegative. Here the CDR3 reads CASTVRTYTELFF. CDR3 bases: TGTGCCAGCACCGTTAGGACATACACGGAGCTGTTTTTT. Full variable domain (remainder filled in from reference TRBV28 and TRBJ2-2): DVKVTQSSRYLVKRTGEKVFLECVQDMDHENMFWYRQDPGLGLRLIYFSYDVKMKEKGDIPEGYSVSREKKERFSLILESASTNQTSMYLCASTVRTYTELFFGEGSRLTVL.